This entry describes one T cell receptor (beta chain). Its cognate antigen is unknown. The entry originates in a study of T-cell memory formation after mild COVID-19. Background on the study: TCR clusters were mostly confined to one donor each. Study-level points and caveats: Contracting clones localized mainly to CM and EM when CD4+ and mainly to EMRA when CD8+. Some clones that responded were present in memory (sampled pre-infection), which suggests cross-reactive memory joined.

Germline CDR1 and CDR2: LGHDT and YNNKEL (reference sequence). Trimming cost V 1 base and J 3 bases, with 6 bases left between them. The CDR3 has 13 amino acids. One entry per CDR3 protein results from TCRdb running MiXCR on the 5' RACE reads. The sample yields under 350,000 distinct CDR3 sequences, around 15% seen once. The chain employs TRBV3-1 and TRBJ2-5; D remains ambiguous. The receptor's source is a young man who had mild COVID-19 (a few samples of this study predate the infection). Cell type and time point are not known. The sequencing sample was made of PBMCs or a T cell subset sorted from them (not recorded which). CDR3 loop: CASSQVAEETQYF. CDR3 nucleotide sequence: TGTGCCAGCAGCCAAGTTGCGGAAGAGACCCAGTACTTC.